One and the same sample provided the 17 T cell receptor beta chains below, sequenced in a study of T cells in Graves' hyperthyroidism and ophthalmopathy. Researchers amplified the TCR beta CDR3 regions from RNA transcripts. HTBI primers drove first-round RT-PCR of the TCR CDR3. Each CDR3 protein gets one entry after TCRdb re-called the multiplex PCR reads with MiXCR. The sample comprises 800,000 or so distinct CDR3 sequences, 35% to 40% of which are singletons, and 7.5% to 9.5% rests with the top ten. The sequenced material came from blood. All receptors derive from a man between 18 and 35 years old with Graves' hyperthyroidism.

This clonotype came up a few times. The chain recombines TRBV19 with TRBJ1-1; the D gene is possibly TRBD1 (6 bases). In germline, CDR1 is LNHDA, CDR2 SQIVND (reference sequence). The CDR3 length is 15 residues. V lost 7 bases and J 5 bases, leaving 20 bases between the germline ends. This CDR3 reads CASIPTKGGNTEAFF. The CDR3 DNA is TGTGCCAGTATTCCCACGAAGGGGGGTAATACTGAAGCTTTCTTT.

Comment on this clonotype: This may be a read error: a much more frequent sequence differs by one nucleotide. CDR3 DNA: TGTGCCAGCAGCGTGGGGGGACAGTCTAACTATGGCCACACCTTC. This codes for CASSVGGQSNYGHTF. V gene TRBV9 combines with J gene TRBJ1-2, with 7 bases fitting TRBD1. Germline CDR1 reads SGDLS; CDR2 reads YYNGEE. The CDR3 spans 15 residues.

The V call is TRBV4-1, the J call TRBJ1-1; D ambiguous. V shed 0 bases and J shed 4 bases, with 3 bases lying between them. CDR1 MGHRA and CDR2 YSYEKL come from the germline V gene. CDR3 length: 12 amino acids. This chain's CDR3 is CASSQESTEAFF. Here the CDR3 DNA reads TGCGCCAGCAGCCAAGAATCCACTGAAGCTTTCTTT.

This clonotype occurred many times. The chain is built from TRBV9 and TRBJ1-1, with D hard to call. The CDR3 has 13 amino acids. Trimming removed 5 bases from V and 0 bases from J, with 8 bases in between. Germline CDR1 SGDLS, CDR2 YYNGEE. CDR3 loop: CASSVEMNTEAFF. CDR3 nucleotide sequence: TGTGCCAGCAGTGTCGAGATGAACACTGAAGCTTTCTTT.

The chain has TRBV25-1 and TRBJ1-6; D perhaps matches TRBD1 (6 bases). This CDR3 contains 15 residues. Germline V lookup: CDR1 MGHDK, CDR2 SYGVNS. V dropped 4 bases and J dropped 10 bases, with 17 bases sitting between them. CDR3 sequence: CASSARGGRGSPLHF. The CDR3 DNA reads TGTGCCAGCAGTGCTCGGGGGGGCCGTGGATCACCCCTCCACTTT.

This clonotype was counted at least ten times. The J gene is TRBJ1-1, the V gene TRBV7-9, with D possibly matching TRBD1 (5 bases). The V gene lost 2 bases and the J gene lost 0 bases, with 10 bases spanning the gap. CDR1 and CDR2 (germline): SEHNR, FQNEAQ (reference sequence). This CDR3 is 15 amino acids long. CDR3 protein: CASSLSTGLNTEAFF. In DNA form, the CDR3 reads TGTGCCAGCAGCTTATCCACAGGATTGAACACTGAAGCTTTCTTT.

This chain joins TRBV4-3 and TRBJ2-7; D possibly corresponds to TRBD1 (5 bases). CDR3 size: 15 residues. V was shortened by 3 bases and J by 3 bases, with 15 bases between the two germline ends. Germline CDR1 reads LGHNA; CDR2 reads YSLEER. In nucleotides, the CDR3 is TGCGCCAGCAGCCACCCGCCGGCAGGGATCTACGAGCAGTACTTC. This sequence encodes CASSHPPAGIYEQYF.

The J gene is TRBJ2-7, the V gene TRBV5-5, with 9 bases aligning to TRBD1. CDR1 is SGHKS and CDR2 is YYEKEE in the germline V gene (reference sequence). The CDR3 loop spans 15 amino acids. The V and J ends lost 1 base and 5 bases, in that order; junction bases with no gene match: 7. CDR3: CASSLSGTGFHEQYF. In DNA, the CDR3 is TGTGCCAGCAGCTTGTCGGGGACAGGGTTCCACGAGCAGTACTTC.

This clonotype was picked up a small number of times. The chain employs TRBV19 and TRBJ1-1; D remains ambiguous. This CDR3 region has 14 residues. Looked up from germline, CDR1 is LNHDA and CDR2 is SQIVND (reference sequence). V was trimmed by 7 bases and J by 2 bases, leaving 14 bases between them. The CDR3 coding sequence is TGTGCCAGTAATACAGAGCCCTCCAACACTGAAGCTTTCTTT. Residues: CASNTEPSNTEAFF.

This clonotype has just a few counts. J is TRBJ1-1 and V is TRBV4-3; no firm D call. The germline gives CDR1 LGHNA, CDR2 YSLEER. V was cut by 0 bases and J by 10 bases, with 12 bases left in between. The CDR3 is 13 amino acids. The CDR3 DNA sequence: TGCGCCAGCAGCCAAGATCTCCAGGTGCGAGCTTTCTTT. This codes for CASSQDLQVRAFF.

The chain uses TRBV20-1 and TRBJ2-7; TRBD1 might be the D (6 bases). CDR1 is DFQATT and CDR2 is SNEGSKA in the germline V gene (reference sequence). The length of the CDR3 is 15 residues. V gave up 3 bases and J gave up 2 bases, with 17 bases separating them. CDR3 in amino acids: CSASLHLDRAYEQYF. The CDR3 nucleotides are TGCAGTGCTAGCTTACACCTGGACAGAGCCTACGAGCAGTACTTC.

Regarding this clonotype: One end of the junction fails to match germline, which may point to a read error. The chain has TRBV29-1 and TRBJ2-6; D possibly corresponds to TRBD2 (6 bases). The CDR3 totals 10 residues. Per the germline V gene, CDR1 is SQVTM and CDR2 is ANQGSEA. CDR3 residues: CSVRGGTEAF. The CDR3 DNA sequence: TGCAGCGTTCGGGGAGGCACTGAAGCTTTC.

V usage is TRBV20-1 and J usage is TRBJ1-5, with a weak D call TRBD1 (5 bases). There are 15 residues in the CDR3. The germline gives CDR1 DFQATT, CDR2 SNEGSKA (reference sequence). The germline V and J ends were trimmed by 3 bases and 0 bases, with 12 bases remaining between them. CDR3 in amino acids: CSASRGVYSNQPQHF. In nucleotides, the CDR3 is TGCAGTGCTAGCAGAGGGGTTTATAGCAATCAGCCCCAGCATTTT.

This clonotype was counted at least ten times. The chain couples TRBV12-3 or TRBV12-4 to TRBJ1-2; TRBD1 agrees at 8 bases. CDR3 size: 14 residues. The ends lost 6 bases at V and 4 bases at J; junction bases unmatched: 7. CDR3 region: CASSPGQGSYGYTF. The CDR3, as DNA: TGTGCCAGCAGCCCAGGACAGGGAAGCTATGGCTACACCTTC.

This clonotype has more than one count but fewer than ten. J is TRBJ1-4 and V is TRBV29-1; 12 bases are shared with TRBD1. V trimming: 7 bases; J trimming: 8 bases; junction bases outside the gene matches: 2. The germline CDR1 and CDR2 sequences are SQVTM and ANQGSEA. The CDR3 spans 12 residues. Written as DNA, the CDR3 is TGCAGCGGCGGGACAGGGGGCGAAAAACTGTTTTTT. Translating gives CSGGTGGEKLFF.

The chain combines TRBV7-9 with TRBJ2-7; D unresolved. Trimming stripped 5 bases from V and 0 bases from J, with 11 bases between. Germline V CDR1 and CDR2: SEHNR, FQNEAQ (reference sequence). This CDR3 has 14 amino acids. Here the CDR3 reads CASSQDTDSYEQYF. The CDR3 DNA sequence: TGTGCCAGCAGCCAAGACACAGACTCCTACGAGCAGTACTTC.

The chain has TRBV5-6 and TRBJ2-2, with TRBD1 matching 7 bases. CDR3 length equals 15 residues. J lost 3 bases, V lost 3 bases, and 5 bases had no gene match. The germline V gene has CDR1 SGHDT and CDR2 YYEEEE. The CDR3 coding sequence is TGTGCCAGCAGCTCGTTAGACAGGGACACCGGGGAGCTGTTTTTT. Residues: CASSSLDRDTGELFF.